This TCR beta chain comes out of a study of shared clonotypes between healthy human individuals. Germline V gene data show CDR1 as MDHEN and CDR2 as SYDVKM. Trimming took 6 bases from V and 7 from J, leaving 16 bases between them. This CDR3 is 14 amino acids long. In regard to this clone: The antigen remains undetermined.

Findings and limits, study-wide: The sampled material consisted only of blood, and tissue repertoires are likely to differ.

The assay used deep level. How the authors handled the data: Filtering differed for immunoSEQ, which gave only junction sequences without quality scores. Profiling relied on immunoSEQ multiplex PCR, and the TCRdb table lists in-frame clones only, not all of them. V, J and clone size were drawn from that table, and D and trimming were deduced from the DNA. The sample shows 2 million to 2.5 million clones, about nine tenths of them seen only once. The TCR comes from a young man in good health. Some clones in this sample may be carry-over from other donors' samples. What was sequenced was naive CD4+ T cells from PBMCs. Subset indicated: CD45RA+ positively selected. V gene TRBV28 combines with J gene TRBJ1-3; no definite D call. CDR3 coding DNA: TGTGCCAGCAGGACGACTATAGGCCGGAACACCATATATTTT. Translated, it gives CASRTTIGRNTIYF.